This T cell receptor beta chain was profiled in a study of tumor-infiltrating lymphocytes in primary liver carcinoma. The CDR3 runs 13 residues. V lost 3 bases to trimming and J lost 9 bases; unmatched junction nucleotides: 7. The germline CDR1 and CDR2 sequences are SEHNR and FQNEAQ (reference sequence). From approximately 0.5 ug of total RNA, TCR beta-specific cDNA was reverse-transcribed using a constant-region primer. Three nested multiplex PCR rounds of slightly modified ARM-PCR generated TCR beta libraries. The first two PCR rounds used TRBV1-TRBV30 forward primers with a C-beta reverse primer, roughly 10 cycles each. In TCRdb, the multiplex PCR reads were re-called with MiXCR into one record per CDR3 protein. The table shows about 30,000 distinct CDR3 sequences, with roughly 77% occurring only once. It was from about 19-30 mg of unsorted bulk tissue that RNA and DNA were co-extracted. Study-wide findings and caveats: The study found only about 7.5-25% of top clones in all five tumor regions.

In its sample, this clonotype was seen once. What it binds is not known. Likely a read error: the CDR3 ends without its conserved phenylalanine or tryptophan. Sequencing was carried out using liver tumor tissue from sampling region 3. Subset reported: tumor region T3, left-lateral pole. This sequence was found in a woman aged 30 to 39 with primary liver carcinoma and hepatitis B virus infection. The chain joins TRBV7-9 to TRBJ1-2; 7 nucleotides match TRBD1. CDR3 residues: CASSFSGGDSYTS. DNA for the CDR3: TGTGCCAGCAGCTTCTCAGGGGGGGATAGCTACACCTCC.